This record concerns one TCR beta chain sequence. These data are taken from a study of cytomegalovirus exposure and HLA in healthy donors. Across the study: Early released data had about 80 million unique TCRs, all coming from HLA-typed donors.

The primer mix had 60 Vbeta and 13 Jbeta primers. Profiled with immunoSEQ multiplex PCR; TCRdb holds only in-frame clones, not every one. The sample shows approximately 160,000 clones, roughly 85% of them seen only once. The CDR3 runs to 15 residues. V trimming: 4 bases; J trimming: 8 bases; junction bases outside the gene matches: 12. CDR1 is SGHTA, CDR2 FQGNSA, per germline. The sequenced material came from PBMCs. The V call is TRBV7-2, the J call TRBJ1-2; 8 bases are shared with TRBD1. The clonotype was recovered from a male donor in good health and CMV-seronegative. CDR3 in amino acids: CASSSWGRGLTGYTF. CDR3 bases: TGTGCCAGCAGCTCGTGGGGCAGGGGGCTTACAGGCTACACCTTC.